These 25 T cell receptor beta chains originate from one sample sequenced in a study of T cell clones after liver transplantation. This table comes from immunoSEQ multiplex PCR, and its TCRdb copy is limited to in-frame clones, with some not included. The table includes 15,000 to 20,000 clones, more than 70% detected once. This sample comprised CD8+ T cells from blood, obtained around 50 months after liver transplant. These receptors were collected from a human patient who received a liver transplant. Some of these T cells may belong to the graft donor.

This rearrangement joins TRBV6-6 to TRBJ2-7, with TRBD1 matching 9 bases. This CDR3 contains 15 residues. V trimming: 4 bases; J trimming: 5 bases; junction bases outside the gene matches: 9. Germline V gene data show CDR1 as MNHNY and CDR2 as SVGAGI (reference sequence). The CDR3 sequence: CASSFLDRGVDEQYF. CDR3 DNA sequence: TGTGCCAGCAGTTTCTTGGACAGGGGAGTTGACGAGCAGTACTTC.

CDR3: CASSQEWRATNEKLFF. CDR3 DNA: TGCGCCAGCAGCCAAGAGTGGAGGGCAACTAATGAAAAACTGTTTTTT. V and J are TRBV4-1 and TRBJ1-4, with D hard to call. V was trimmed by 0 bases and J by 0 bases, leaving 8 bases between them. Germline-derived CDR1 and CDR2 are MGHRA and YSYEKL. The CDR3 length is 16 residues.

This clone counts as medium-sized (0.01 to 0.1%). The chain couples TRBV23-1 to TRBJ2-7; D is ambiguous. TRBV23-1 is reported as an ORF; its role is uncertain. Between the trimmed V and J ends, which lost 5 bases and 3 bases, there was a span of 2 bases. This CDR3 region has 10 residues. The chain's CDR3 is CASSDYEQYF. For the CDR3, the DNA is TGCGCCAGCAGTGACTACGAGCAGTACTTC.

The chain uses TRBV14 and TRBJ1-4; TRBD1 aligns across 8 bases. CDR3 size: 12 residues. J lost 10 bases, V lost 5 bases, and 3 bases had no gene match. Per germline, CDR1 SGHDN and CDR2 FVKESK. The CDR3 protein is CASSEDRVKLFF. For the CDR3, the DNA is TGTGCCAGCAGCGAGGACAGGGTAAAACTGTTTTTT.

The V call is TRBV27, the J call TRBJ2-1, with 9 bases lining up with TRBD1. V shed 5 bases, J shed 10 bases, and the junction held 12 bases outside the gene matches. The CDR3 spans 15 residues. Per germline, CDR1 MNHEY and CDR2 SMNVEV (reference sequence). The CDR3, as DNA: TGTGCCAGCAGTGCTCAAGGACAGGGGTTTTGGGAGCAGTTCTTC. Its translation is CASSAQGQGFWEQFF.

In DNA form, the CDR3 reads TGTGCCAGCAGTGCTAGGGCCAGGAGCTACGAGCAGTACTTC. Protein sequence: CASSARARSYEQYF. The chain joins TRBV6-1 to TRBJ2-7; unclear D gene. The CDR3 runs to 14 residues. Trimming cost V 4 bases and J 3 bases, with 13 bases left between them. The germline V gene has CDR1 MNHNS and CDR2 SASEGT.

V gene TRBV9 combines with J gene TRBJ1-4; the D gene is possibly TRBD1 (5 bases). The CDR3 is 16 residues long. Germline assignment: CDR1 SGDLS and CDR2 YYNGEE. Trimming shortened V by 0 bases and J by 1 base, and 10 bases separated the two germline ends. The CDR3 here is CASSVGQGGTNEKLFF. CDR3 in DNA: TGTGCCAGCAGCGTAGGTCAGGGCGGAACTAATGAAAAACTGTTTTTT.

The genes are TRBV7-9 and TRBJ2-1; TRBD2 is a possible D gene (5 bases). V was shortened by 9 bases and J by 6 bases, with 18 bases between the two germline ends. The CDR3 is 14 amino acids. Looked up from germline, CDR1 is SEHNR and CDR2 is FQNEAQ (reference sequence). CDR3 coding DNA: TGTGCCAGTATGGACTCCACCTCCGTCAATGAGCAGTTCTTC. Its protein product is CASMDSTSVNEQFF.

The V call is TRBV7-9, the J call TRBJ2-7; 7 positions agree with TRBD1. CDR1 SEHNR and CDR2 FQNEAQ come from the germline V gene (reference sequence). V shed 5 bases and J 3 bases; nucleotides not matched to a gene: 4. The CDR3 runs to 13 residues. The CDR3 loop reads CASSLGQVYEQYF. In DNA, the CDR3 is TGTGCCAGCAGCCTTGGACAGGTCTACGAGCAGTACTTC.

This rearrangement joins TRBV6-5 to TRBJ2-2; 7 bases agree with TRBD1. Germline CDR1 is MNHEY and CDR2 is SVGAGI. After removal of 6 bases from V and 6 bases from J, the junction contained 4 bases not matched to a gene. CDR3 length: 13 amino acids. The CDR3 nucleotides read TGTGCCAGCAGCATTAGGGGGCCCGGGGAGCTGTTTTTT. It encodes CASSIRGPGELFF.

The V gene is TRBV15, the J gene TRBJ1-6; D not resolved. The CDR3 has 16 amino acids. V gave up 0 bases and J gave up 0 bases, with 6 bases separating them. CDR1 is LNHNV, CDR2 YYDKDF, per germline (reference sequence). Here the CDR3 reads CATSRDESSYNSPLHF. CDR3 sequence (DNA): TGTGCCACCAGCAGAGATGAGAGCTCCTATAATTCACCCCTCCACTTT.

The chain combines TRBV27 with TRBJ2-1; 12 bases fit TRBD2. Germline loops: CDR1 MNHEY, CDR2 SMNVEV (reference sequence). The V and J ends lost 7 bases and 3 bases, in that order; junction bases with no gene match: 13. CDR3 length equals 18 residues. CDR3: CASTEAPRLAGDYNEQFF. CDR3 in DNA: TGTGCCAGCACCGAAGCCCCTCGACTAGCGGGAGACTACAATGAGCAGTTCTTC.

The chain carries TRBV9 and TRBJ2-2; D assignment may be TRBD1 or TRBD2 (5 bases each). CDR1 and CDR2 (germline): SGDLS, YYNGEE. The CDR3 is 15 amino acids. V was clipped by 6 bases and J by 7 bases, with 19 bases between them. CDR3 region: CASTQAGGEGGELFF. The CDR3 nucleotides are TGTGCCAGCACTCAGGCTGGGGGAGAGGGCGGGGAGCTGTTTTTT.

This clone came up a few times. The rearrangement uses TRBV6-1 and TRBJ1-5; no reliable D call. The V end was cut by 7 bases, the J end by 2 bases, with 3 bases between. CDR3 size: 11 residues. Germline CDR1 is MNHNS and CDR2 is SASEGT. The CDR3 nucleotides are TGTGCCAGCACCCGCAATCAGCCCCAGCATTTT. Translating it yields CASTRNQPQHF.

V gene TRBV5-1 combines with J gene TRBJ1-1; D is unresolved. V shed 0 bases and J shed 1 base, with 13 bases lying between them. The CDR3 loop spans 16 amino acids. CDR1 is SGHRS, CDR2 YFSETQ, per germline. The CDR3 reads CASSLAEFSPNTEAFF. The CDR3 DNA is TGCGCCAGCAGCTTGGCCGAATTCAGCCCGAACACTGAAGCTTTCTTT. Based on the CDR3 plus reference TRBV5-1 and TRBJ1-1, the full variable domain is KAGVTQTPRYLIKTRGQQVTLSCSPISGHRSVSWYQQTPGQGLQFLFEYFSETQRNKGNFPGRFSGRQFSNSRSEMNVSTLELGDSALYLCASSLAEFSPNTEAFFGQGTRLTVV.

On this clone: One end of the junction does not line up with germline, which may come from a read error. Other DNA sequences from this sample encode an identical CDR3 as well. V gene TRBV5-5 combines with J gene TRBJ2-2; D not certain. The CDR3 extends over 13 amino acids. CDR1 is SGHKS and CDR2 is YYEKEE in the germline V gene (reference sequence). CDR3 nucleotides: TGCGCCAGCAGCCTTCTAGGCCTCGGGGAGCTGTTTTTT. This gives the protein CASSLLGLGELFF.

This chain connects TRBV7-3 to TRBJ2-3, with unresolved D. This CDR3 contains 14 residues. V was trimmed by 8 bases and J by 0 bases, leaving 12 bases between them. Germline CDR1 SGHTA, CDR2 FQGTGA. The CDR3 DNA follows: TGTGCCAGCCTTCCAGCCAATAGCACAGATACGCAGTATTTT. It is translated as CASLPANSTDTQYF.

V gene TRBV6-1 combines with J gene TRBJ1-1, with a possible D match to TRBD1 (6 bases). Germline V gives CDR1 MNHNS, CDR2 SASEGT. The CDR3 runs 13 residues. With 2 bases removed from V and 7 bases from J, the gap between germline ends came to 11 bases. CDR3 nucleotides: TGTGCCAGCAGTGAACCTACAGGGAGTGAAGCTTTCTTT. As protein: CASSEPTGSEAFF.

The genes are TRBV2 and TRBJ2-1, with no clear D. Germline V lookup: CDR1 SNHLY, CDR2 FYNNEI. Deletions cut 8 bases from V and 2 bases from J, with 7 bases between. CDR3 length equals 12 residues. Written as DNA, the CDR3 is TGTGCCAGCGCTCTAGCCTACAATGAGCAGTTCTTC. Its translation: CASALAYNEQFF.

A few counts support this clone. The chain recombines TRBV6-1 with TRBJ2-1; no reliable D call. Trimming took off 11 bases at V and 7 bases at J, with 12 bases between the two ends. Germline assignment: CDR1 MNHNS and CDR2 SASEGT. The CDR3 covers 11 residues. CDR3 sequence: CAGDGVNEQFF. The CDR3 bases are TGTGCCGGAGATGGGGTGAATGAGCAGTTCTTC.

This clone was recorded only once. This chain uses TRBV4-3 with TRBJ1-1; no definite D call. CDR3 length equals 15 residues. V was pared by 2 bases and J by 12 bases, with 22 bases between. Germline loops: CDR1 LGHNA, CDR2 YSLEER. DNA for the CDR3: TGCGCCAGCAGCCAATCCCGGGGAAGGGCTAGCGAATCTTTCTTT. As protein: CASSQSRGRASESFF.

This clone has just one count. The V call is TRBV6-6, the J call TRBJ2-5, with 7 positions matching TRBD1. Per the germline V gene, CDR1 is MNHNY and CDR2 is SVGAGI (reference sequence). The CDR3 length is 14 residues. After removal of 7 bases from V and 1 base from J, the junction contained 6 bases not matched to a gene. CDR3: CASNGRDSQETQYF. The CDR3 bases are TGTGCCAGCAACGGCCGGGACAGCCAAGAGACCCAGTACTTC.

This chain uses TRBV6-1 with TRBJ2-1; 7 nucleotides match TRBD2. Germline CDR1 reads MNHNS; CDR2 reads SASEGT. With V trimmed by 8 bases and J by 3 bases, 4 bases remained unmatched. This CDR3 has 13 amino acids. The CDR3 coding sequence is TGTGCCAGCCTAGCGGAAAGCTACAATGAGCAGTTCTTC. Translating gives CASLAESYNEQFF.

This CDR3 is CASSFWGPGQIDNEQFF. The CDR3 region has the DNA TGCGCCAGCAGCTTTTGGGGGCCGGGACAGATAGACAATGAGCAGTTCTTC. J is TRBJ2-1 and V is TRBV5-1; TRBD1 matches 7 bases. The CDR3 has 17 residues. Germline V gives CDR1 SGHRS, CDR2 YFSETQ. V was clipped by 2 bases and J by 5 bases; unmatched bases: 13.

This clone was seen only a few times. The chain combines TRBV6-5 with TRBJ1-2; possible D gene TRBD1, 5 bases. The ends were cut back, 2 bases at V and 1 base at J, with 5 bases in the middle. CDR1 and CDR2 from the germline V gene are MNHEY and SVGAGI. CDR3 length: 13 residues. The DNA of the CDR3 is TGTGCCAGCAGTTACGGGGGTAACTATGGCTACACCTTC. Translated: CASSYGGNYGYTF.